Each of the 17 T cell receptor beta chains below was sequenced from the same sample in a study of blood T cell repertoires in COVID-19. Data came from immunoSEQ multiplex PCR; TCRdb stores just in-frame clones and leaves some out. The sample has approximately 150,000 clones; about 83% are singletons. The sample taken for sequencing was PBMCs or T cells enriched from blood (not recorded which). These receptors were taken from a woman in her forties or fifties with acute COVID-19.

The table lists this clone with a count of one. The V call is TRBV11-2, the J call TRBJ1-2; D unresolved. CDR3 length equals 14 residues. V gave up 2 bases and J gave up 1 base, with 8 bases separating them. Germline CDR1 reads SGHAT; CDR2 reads FQNNGV. CDR3 protein: CASSLFSDNYGYTF. DNA of the CDR3: TGTGCCAGCAGCTTATTTTCAGATAACTATGGCTACACCTTC.

J is TRBJ2-1 and V is TRBV11-2; maybe TRBD2 (5 bases). Trimming pared 5 bases from V and 2 bases from J, leaving 13 bases between. Germline CDR1 and CDR2: SGHAT and FQNNGV. The CDR3 covers 15 residues. As DNA, the CDR3 is TGTGCCAGCAGCCGACTCCCCGGGACCTACAATGAGCAGTTCTTC. This gives the protein CASSRLPGTYNEQFF.

The gene calls are TRBV5-1 and TRBJ2-5, with D perhaps TRBD1 (6 bases). The CDR3 runs to 16 residues. V shed 3 bases and J shed 4 bases, with 19 bases lying between them. Germline CDR1 SGHRS, CDR2 YFSETQ. In nucleotides, the CDR3 is TGCGCCAGCAGCTCCGAGTCTGCCAGGGGAGCAGAGACCCAGTACTTC. Translating gives CASSSESARGAETQYF.

J is TRBJ1-4 and V is TRBV20-1; D is unresolved. The CDR3 extends over 12 amino acids. Germline CDR1 DFQATT, CDR2 SNEGSKA (reference sequence). Trimming removed 3 bases from V and 8 bases from J, with 10 bases in between. The CDR3 DNA reads as TGCAGTGCTAGTGCGGCAGCGGAAAAACTGTTTTTT. Translation: CSASAAAEKLFF.

Only one count was recorded for this clone. The CDR3 spells CASTPTGTIYEQYF. CDR3 in DNA: TGTGCCAGCACTCCGACAGGGACAATCTACGAGCAGTACTTC. The chain links TRBV28 to TRBJ2-7; 7 nucleotides line up with TRBD1. CDR1 is MDHEN and CDR2 is SYDVKM in the germline V gene. J lost 3 bases, V lost 7 bases, and 9 bases had no gene match. CDR3 length equals 14 residues.

This sequence joins TRBV4-1 and TRBJ1-4, with D perhaps matching TRBD1 (6 bases). The germline V gene has CDR1 MGHRA and CDR2 YSYEKL. This CDR3 spans 19 amino acids. Trimming took 0 bases from V and 0 from J, leaving 17 bases between them. Here the CDR3 reads CASSQERASGAATNEKLFF. As DNA, the CDR3 is TGCGCCAGCAGCCAAGAAAGGGCTTCAGGGGCGGCAACTAATGAAAAACTGTTTTTT.

V is TRBV5-1 and J is TRBJ2-7; TRBD2 is a possible D gene (6 bases). In germline, CDR1 is SGHRS, CDR2 YFSETQ. CDR3 length: 14 residues. Trimming shortened V by 0 bases and J by 6 bases, and 13 bases separated the two germline ends. CDR3 protein: CASSLGLVSSEQYF. DNA for the CDR3: TGCGCCAGCAGCTTGGGACTAGTTAGTTCCGAGCAGTACTTC.

The chain recombines TRBV12-3 or TRBV12-4 with TRBJ1-2, with D possibly being TRBD1 (5 bases). Trimming removed 4 bases from V and 5 bases from J, with 11 bases in between. The CDR3 loop spans 13 amino acids. CDR3 DNA: TGTGCCAGCAGTTCGGCCAGGACATATGGCTACACCTTC. This encodes CASSSARTYGYTF.

The chain uses TRBV27 and TRBJ1-1; 8 positions agree with TRBD1. The CDR3 contains 13 residues. Germline values: CDR1 MNHEY, CDR2 SMNVEV (reference sequence). The J segment lost 7 bases and the V segment lost 2 bases, leaving 3 bases of the junction unmatched. The CDR3 DNA is TGTGCCAGCAGTTTACAGGGGGCAAGTGAAGCTTTCTTT. Protein: CASSLQGASEAFF.

The V call is TRBV29-1, the J call TRBJ1-1; D perhaps matches TRBD1 (5 bases). CDR1 and CDR2 (germline): SQVTM, ANQGSEA. CDR3 size: 12 residues. V was cut by 4 bases and J by 4 bases, with 10 bases left in between. In nucleotides, the CDR3 is TGCAGCGTTGTAACCGGGGGCACTGAAGCTTTCTTT. It codes for CSVVTGGTEAFF. Combining the CDR3 with reference TRBV29-1 and TRBJ1-1 gives the whole variable domain SAVISQKPSRDICQRGTSLTIQCQVDSQVTMMFWYRQQPGQSLTLIATANQGSEATYESGFVIDKFPISRPNLTFSTLTVSNMSPEDSSIYLCSVVTGGTEAFFGQGTRLTVV.

This clone was seen only once. CDR3 sequence: CASSTRIWQEAFF. The CDR3 bases are TGTGCCAGTAGTACGAGGATATGGCAGGAAGCTTTCTTT. This sequence joins TRBV19 and TRBJ1-1; no definite D call. Between the trimmed V and J ends, which lost 4 bases and 8 bases, there was a span of 14 bases. The CDR3 sequence is 13 residues long. Per the germline V gene, CDR1 is LNHDA and CDR2 is SQIVND (reference sequence).

On this clone itself: The same CDR3 arises from other DNA sequences in this sample as well. The chain recombines TRBV7-2 with TRBJ2-3, with D possibly TRBD2 on 5 matching bases. The V end was cut by 0 bases, the J end by 5 bases, with 6 bases between. The CDR3 runs 13 residues. Germline V gene sequence: CDR1 SGHTA, CDR2 FQGNSA. The DNA of the CDR3 is TGTGCCAGCAGCTTAGCTCGGGAAGATACGCAGTATTTT. It encodes CASSLAREDTQYF.

The rearrangement links TRBV28 to TRBJ1-2; D ambiguous. The CDR3 sequence is 13 residues long. Germline V lookup: CDR1 MDHEN, CDR2 SYDVKM. The V gene lost 10 bases and the J gene lost 8 bases, with 20 bases spanning the gap. DNA of the CDR3: TGTGCCACCCCAGCGAAATCCGGGAGGGGCTACACCTTC. Amino acid sequence: CATPAKSGRGYTF.

This clone occurred a few times. The V call is TRBV5-5, the J call TRBJ1-5; D possibly corresponds to TRBD1 (6 bases). Germline V gives CDR1 SGHKS, CDR2 YYEKEE (reference sequence). The ends were cut back, 2 bases at V and 0 bases at J, with 12 bases in the middle. The CDR3 loop spans 16 amino acids. For the CDR3, the DNA is TGTGCCAGCAGCTTAGGACAGCTCGATAGCAATCAGCCCCAGCATTTT. Encoded protein: CASSLGQLDSNQPQHF. The complete variable domain, with remaining parts taken from reference TRBV5-5 and TRBJ1-5, reads DAGVTQSPTHLIKTRGQQVTLRCSPISGHKSVSWYQQVLGQGPQFIFQYYEKEERGRGNFPDRFSARQFPNYSSELNVNALLLGDSALYLCASSLGQLDSNQPQHFGDGTRLSIL.

This chain uses TRBV27 with TRBJ1-2; D is unresolved. Germline V gene data show CDR1 as MNHEY and CDR2 as SMNVEV (reference sequence). The CDR3 has 14 residues. Between the trimmed V and J ends, which lost 2 bases and 2 bases, there was a span of 9 bases. The CDR3 region is CASSLRGGNYGYTF. The CDR3, as DNA: TGTGCCAGCAGTTTAAGAGGAGGGAACTATGGCTACACCTTC.

This clone was picked up one time. The genes are TRBV7-3 and TRBJ2-3, with a weak D call TRBD1 (6 bases). Germline values: CDR1 SGHTA, CDR2 FQGTGA. The CDR3 runs 15 residues. With 5 bases removed from V and 0 bases from J, the gap between germline ends came to 12 bases. The CDR3, as DNA: TGTGCCAGCAGCCCCCAACAGGGTAGCACAGATACGCAGTATTTT. This codes for CASSPQQGSTDTQYF.

The J gene is TRBJ2-7, the V gene TRBV4-1; 9 nucleotides line up with TRBD2. Germline values: CDR1 MGHRA, CDR2 YSYEKL. Germline trimming cut 2 bases from V and 7 bases from J; bases unmatched to any gene: 27. The CDR3 loop spans 21 amino acids. CDR3 bases: TGCGCCAGCAGCCAACCTAAATCTCTAGCGGGAAAAAAGCCCAACTCCCCGGAGCAGTACTTC. Translation gives CASSQPKSLAGKKPNSPEQYF.